This T cell receptor (beta chain) appears in the sequencing data of a study of graft-versus-host responses after intestinal transplantation. General observations from the study: Recipient bone marrow held GvH clones, some seen earlier in ileum or blood.

The V gene's germline CDR1 is GTSNPN and CDR2 SVGIG (reference sequence). The J segment lost 4 bases and the V segment lost 2 bases, leaving 6 bases of the junction unmatched. This CDR3 is 15 amino acids long. About this clone itself: The antigen remains undetermined.

Repertoires were generated with immunoSEQ multiplex PCR, while TCRdb's copy carries only in-frame clones and drops some. The data show over 85,000 clones, 85% to 95% seen once. The source of this sequence is a human donor who received an intestinal transplant. V and J are TRBV30 and TRBJ2-7, with TRBD2 matching over 12 bases. The sample here was unstimulated CD8+ T cells sorted from spleen or lymph node cells, taken before intestinal transplant. For the CDR3, the DNA is TGTGCCTGGAGTATTCTAGCGGGGGGGGTTTACGAGCAGTACTTC. It yields the protein CAWSILAGGVYEQYF.